This T cell receptor (beta chain) was recorded in a study of shared clonotypes between healthy human individuals. CDR1 GTSNPN and CDR2 SVGIG come from the germline V gene (reference sequence). The CDR3 has 13 amino acids. J lost 5 bases, V lost 3 bases, and 4 bases had no gene match. As defined, naive CD8 cells were CD45RO-negative and positively selected for CCR7, with terminally differentiated effector memory CD45RA+ cells excluded. The table came from immunoSEQ multiplex PCR; TCRdb's copy has only in-frame clones and leaves some out. The data contain about 2 million clones, about 95% of them singletons.

Specimen: naive CD8+ T cells sorted from blood. The sequence was obtained from a man aged 18 to 29 in good health. V usage is TRBV30 and J usage is TRBJ2-1; 7 nucleotides align to TRBD2. The CDR3 bases are TGTGCCTGGAGGCGGGGGATTCACAATGAGCAGTTCTTC. It yields the protein CAWRRGIHNEQFF.